The 9 T cell receptor beta chains reported below all come from one sample, sequenced in a study of T cells in Graves' hyperthyroidism and ophthalmopathy (dated by TCRdb to the late 2010s). The protocol used for the library was multiplex PCR. For sequencing, an Illumina HiSeq 2000 was employed. TCR beta CDR3 regions were amplified from RNA transcripts. A first-round RT-PCR of the TCR CDR3 used the HTBI primer set with the Qiagen OneStep RT-PCR kit. TCRdb took the public reads, trimmed them with fastp at Q25, ran MiXCR for clone calling and kept in-frame beta chains. Rows with a matching CDR3 protein are joined into one entry that keeps the most common DNA and genes. This sample lists 300,000 to 400,000 distinct CDR3 sequences; approximately 13% were detected once. 9.2% of the sample rests with the top ten. The specimen was blood. These receptors all come from a woman under 30 with Graves' hyperthyroidism.

V usage is TRBV20-1 and J usage is TRBJ1-4, with 9 bases lining up with TRBD1. Trimming removed 5 bases from V and 5 bases from J; junction bases left unmatched: 9. Germline V gene lookup returns CDR1 DFQATT and CDR2 SNEGSKA (reference sequence). CDR3 length: 15 residues. The CDR3 sequence: CSAYFGTGRNEKLFF. In nucleotides, the CDR3 is TGCAGTGCTTACTTTGGGACAGGGCGAAATGAAAAACTGTTTTTT.

This clonotype was counted at least ten times. This chain joins TRBV19 and TRBJ1-5, with a weak D call TRBD1 (5 bases). The CDR3 loop spans 18 amino acids. Trimming took off 6 bases at V and 1 base at J, with 22 bases between the two ends. Looked up from germline, CDR1 is LNHDA and CDR2 is SQIVND (reference sequence). The CDR3 spells CASSYWRGRGGSNQPQHF. The CDR3 nucleotides read TGTGCCAGTAGCTATTGGAGGGGACGTGGTGGAAGCAATCAGCCCCAGCATTTT.

This clonotype was seen at least ten times. The genes are TRBV20-1 and TRBJ2-1, with 7 bases that match TRBD2. The CDR3 contains 14 residues. V shed 6 bases and J 4 bases; nucleotides not matched to a gene: 9. Germline V gene data show CDR1 as DFQATT and CDR2 as SNEGSKA (reference sequence). The CDR3 loop reads CSAGLSSGYNEQFF. CDR3 bases: TGCAGTGCGGGGTTGTCTAGCGGATACAATGAGCAGTTCTTC.

This clonotype was seen ten or more times. V usage is TRBV20-1 and J usage is TRBJ2-7; weak D call: TRBD1 (6 bases). This CDR3 comprises 15 residues. The germline gives CDR1 DFQATT, CDR2 SNEGSKA (reference sequence). V was cut by 4 bases and J by 3 bases, with 19 bases left in between. The CDR3 bases are TGCAGTGCTACACCCTCGACAGGAATTCACTACGAGCAGTACTTC. Its translation: CSATPSTGIHYEQYF.

V usage is TRBV4-2 and J usage is TRBJ1-5; D remains ambiguous. V was trimmed by 0 bases and J by 4 bases, leaving 10 bases between them. This CDR3 is 15 amino acids long. Germline assignment: CDR1 LGHNA and CDR2 YNFKEQ. As DNA, the CDR3 is TGTGCCAGCAGCCAAGATATTGGAGGGAATCAGCCCCAGCATTTT. Its translation: CASSQDIGGNQPQHF.

This clonotype was observed at least ten times. This chain connects TRBV5-6 to TRBJ2-5, with 14 bases matching TRBD2. J was trimmed by 5 bases and V by 4 bases; bases with no gene match: 4. Germline CDR1 and CDR2: SGHDT and YYEEEE. The CDR3 is made up of 15 amino acids. CDR3 amino acids: CASSPGLAGGETQYF. The CDR3 nucleotides are TGTGCCAGCAGCCCCGGACTAGCGGGAGGTGAGACCCAGTACTTC. The variable domain in full, completed from reference TRBV5-6 and TRBJ2-5, reads DAGVTQSPTHLIKTRGQQVTLRCSPKSGHDTVSWYQQALGQGPQFIFQYYEEEERQRGNFPDRFSGHQFPNYSSELNVNALLLGDSALYLCASSPGLAGGETQYFGPGTRLLVL.

This clonotype was recorded many times. V gene TRBV28 combines with J gene TRBJ2-1, with TRBD1 matching over 9 bases. Trimming removed 5 bases from V and 6 bases from J; junction bases left unmatched: 11. The length of the CDR3 is 16 residues. CDR1 is MDHEN, CDR2 SYDVKM, per germline. This CDR3 is CASSPSTGTGLNEQFF. The DNA for the CDR3 is TGTGCCAGCAGTCCCTCTACCGGGACAGGGCTCAATGAGCAGTTCTTC.

This clonotype was observed at least ten times. This chain links TRBV27 with TRBJ2-7, with TRBD2 matching 12 bases. Unmatched junction bases numbered 10, after V lost 6 bases and J lost 4 bases. This CDR3 spans 16 amino acids. The germline gives CDR1 MNHEY, CDR2 SMNVEV (reference sequence). The CDR3 nucleotides are TGTGCCAGCAGGGGACAGACTAGCGGGGGTAATTACGAGCAGTACTTC. Translating it yields CASRGQTSGGNYEQYF.

This clonotype appeared a few times. The chain combines TRBV15 with TRBJ2-1; D is unresolved. This CDR3 has 15 amino acids. The germline CDR1 and CDR2 sequences are LNHNV and YYDKDF (reference sequence). Trimming left V 3 bases short and J 5 bases short, with 14 bases between. The CDR3 DNA sequence: TGTGCCACCAGCAGGGAGTCCGGACGACACAATGAGCAGTTCTTC. Protein: CATSRESGRHNEQFF.